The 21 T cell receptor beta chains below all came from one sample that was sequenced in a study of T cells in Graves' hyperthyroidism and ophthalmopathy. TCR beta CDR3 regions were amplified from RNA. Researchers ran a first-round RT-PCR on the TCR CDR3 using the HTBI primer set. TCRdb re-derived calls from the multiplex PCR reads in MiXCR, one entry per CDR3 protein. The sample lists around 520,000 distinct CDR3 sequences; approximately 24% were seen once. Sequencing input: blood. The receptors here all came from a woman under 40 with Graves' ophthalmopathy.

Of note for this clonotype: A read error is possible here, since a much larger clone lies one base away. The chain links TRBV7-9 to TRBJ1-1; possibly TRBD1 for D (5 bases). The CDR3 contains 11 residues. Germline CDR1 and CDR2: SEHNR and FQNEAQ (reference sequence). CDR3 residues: CASSTDTEACF. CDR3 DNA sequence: TGTGCCAGCAGCACGGACACTGAAGCTTGCTTT. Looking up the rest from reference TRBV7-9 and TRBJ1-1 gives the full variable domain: DTGVSQNPRHKITKRGQNVTFRCDPISEHNRLYWYRQTLGQGPEFLTYFQNEAQLEKSRLLSDRFSAERPKGSFSTLEIQRTEQGDSAMYLCASSTDTEACFGQGTRLTVV.

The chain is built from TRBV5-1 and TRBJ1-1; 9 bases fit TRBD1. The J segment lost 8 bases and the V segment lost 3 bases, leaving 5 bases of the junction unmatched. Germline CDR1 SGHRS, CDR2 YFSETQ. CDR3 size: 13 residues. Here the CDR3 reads CASSWGQGSEAFF. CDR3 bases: TGCGCCAGCAGCTGGGGACAGGGTTCCGAAGCTTTCTTT.

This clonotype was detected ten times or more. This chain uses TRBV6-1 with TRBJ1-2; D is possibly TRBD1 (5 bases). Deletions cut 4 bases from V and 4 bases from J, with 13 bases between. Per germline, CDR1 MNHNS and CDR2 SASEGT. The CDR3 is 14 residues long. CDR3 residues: CASSGTRQTYGYTF. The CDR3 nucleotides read TGTGCCAGCAGTGGGACACGACAAACCTATGGCTACACCTTC.

CDR3: CASSQEDNYGYTF. CDR3 sequence (DNA): TGTGCCAGCAGCCAAGAAGATAACTATGGCTACACCTTC. The J gene is TRBJ1-2, the V gene TRBV4-2; no clear D. Trimming took off 0 bases at V and 1 base at J, with 3 bases between the two ends. Germline CDR1 reads LGHNA; CDR2 reads YNFKEQ. The CDR3 sequence is 13 residues long.

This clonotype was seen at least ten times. CDR3 protein: CSAIPSTVETEAFF. CDR3 nucleotide sequence: TGCAGTGCTATTCCCTCGACGGTGGAGACTGAAGCTTTCTTT. The chain is built from TRBV20-1 and TRBJ1-1; no definite D call. V lost 4 bases to trimming and J lost 5 bases, with 17 bases between them. Germline CDR1 is DFQATT and CDR2 is SNEGSKA (reference sequence). The CDR3 loop spans 14 amino acids.

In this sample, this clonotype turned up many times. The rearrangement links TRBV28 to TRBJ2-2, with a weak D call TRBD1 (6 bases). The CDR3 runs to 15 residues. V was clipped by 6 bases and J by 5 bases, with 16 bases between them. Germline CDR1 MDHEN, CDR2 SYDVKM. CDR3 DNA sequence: TGTGCCAGCAGCTGGACAGCTACAATGACCGGGGAGCTGTTTTTT. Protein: CASSWTATMTGELFF.

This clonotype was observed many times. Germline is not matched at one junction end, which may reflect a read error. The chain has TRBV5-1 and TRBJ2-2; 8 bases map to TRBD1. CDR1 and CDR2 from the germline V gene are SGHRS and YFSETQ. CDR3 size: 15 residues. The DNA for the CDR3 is TGTGCCAGCAGCTTAGGACAGGGTAGCACCGGGGAGCTGTTTTTT. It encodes CASSLGQGSTGELFF.

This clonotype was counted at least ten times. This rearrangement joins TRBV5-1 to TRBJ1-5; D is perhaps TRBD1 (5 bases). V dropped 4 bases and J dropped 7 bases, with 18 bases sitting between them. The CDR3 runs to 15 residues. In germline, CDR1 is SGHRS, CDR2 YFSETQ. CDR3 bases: TGCGCCAGCAGCCCGACCGTGGGGGATAGGCAGCCCCAGCATTTT. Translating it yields CASSPTVGDRQPQHF.

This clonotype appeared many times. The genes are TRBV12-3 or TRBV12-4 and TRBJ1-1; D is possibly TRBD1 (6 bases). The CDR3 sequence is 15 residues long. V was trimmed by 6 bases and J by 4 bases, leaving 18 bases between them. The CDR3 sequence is CASSVQPRGGTEAFF. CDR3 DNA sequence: TGTGCCAGCAGCGTCCAGCCCAGGGGTGGCACTGAAGCTTTCTTT.

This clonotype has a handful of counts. CDR3 loop: CASTGLLGYGYTF. CDR3 sequence (DNA): TGTGCCAGCACCGGACTTTTGGGCTATGGCTACACCTTC. V and J are TRBV6-2 or TRBV6-3 and TRBJ1-2; D is unresolved. V was pared by 7 bases and J by 4 bases, with 13 bases between. Germline CDR1 and CDR2: MNHEY and SVGEGT. CDR3 length equals 13 residues.

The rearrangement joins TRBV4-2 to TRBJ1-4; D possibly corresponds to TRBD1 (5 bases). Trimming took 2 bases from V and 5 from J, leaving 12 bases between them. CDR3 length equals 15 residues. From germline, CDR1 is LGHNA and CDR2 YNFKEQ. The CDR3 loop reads CASSQKGAENEKLFF. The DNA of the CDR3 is TGTGCCAGCAGCCAAAAAGGGGCGGAAAATGAAAAACTGTTTTTT.

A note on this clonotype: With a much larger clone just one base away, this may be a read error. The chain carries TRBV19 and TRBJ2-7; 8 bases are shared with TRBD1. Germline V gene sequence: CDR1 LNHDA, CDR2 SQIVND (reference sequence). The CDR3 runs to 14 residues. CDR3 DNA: TGTGTCAGTAGTGGACAGGGTGACGGGTACGAGCAGTACTTC. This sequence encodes CVSSGQGDGYEQYF.

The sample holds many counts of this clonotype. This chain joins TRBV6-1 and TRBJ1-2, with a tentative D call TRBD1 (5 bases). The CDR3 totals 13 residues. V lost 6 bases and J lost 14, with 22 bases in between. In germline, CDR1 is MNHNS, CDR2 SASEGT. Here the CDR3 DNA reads TGTGCCAGCAGCCCGGACAATGGGAGGGCGCGAACCTTC. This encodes CASSPDNGRARTF.

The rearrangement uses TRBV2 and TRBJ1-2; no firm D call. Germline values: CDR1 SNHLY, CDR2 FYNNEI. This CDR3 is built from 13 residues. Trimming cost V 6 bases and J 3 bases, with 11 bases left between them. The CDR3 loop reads CASRDSGDYGYTF. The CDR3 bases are TGTGCCAGCAGGGACTCCGGAGACTATGGCTACACCTTC.

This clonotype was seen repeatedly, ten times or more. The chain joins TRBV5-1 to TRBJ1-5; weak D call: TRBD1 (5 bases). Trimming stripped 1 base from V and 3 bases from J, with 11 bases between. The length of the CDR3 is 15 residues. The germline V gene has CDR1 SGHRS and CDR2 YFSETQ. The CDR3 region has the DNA TGCGCCAGCAGCTTGCAGGGACGGGACAATCAGCCCCAGCATTTT. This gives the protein CASSLQGRDNQPQHF.

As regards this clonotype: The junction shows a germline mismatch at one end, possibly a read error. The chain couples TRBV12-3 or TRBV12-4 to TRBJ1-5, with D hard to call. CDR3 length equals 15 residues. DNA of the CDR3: TGTGCCAGCAGTTTACACTGGGTTAGCAATCAGCCTCAGCATTTT. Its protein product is CASSLHWVSNQPQHF.

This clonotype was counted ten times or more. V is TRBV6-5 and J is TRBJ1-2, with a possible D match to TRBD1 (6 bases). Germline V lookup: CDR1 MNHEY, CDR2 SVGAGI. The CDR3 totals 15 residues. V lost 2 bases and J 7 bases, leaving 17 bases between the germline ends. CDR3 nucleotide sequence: TGTGCCAGCAGTTACGAGTTTCAGGGGCTTCTTGGCTACACCTTC. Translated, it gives CASSYEFQGLLGYTF.

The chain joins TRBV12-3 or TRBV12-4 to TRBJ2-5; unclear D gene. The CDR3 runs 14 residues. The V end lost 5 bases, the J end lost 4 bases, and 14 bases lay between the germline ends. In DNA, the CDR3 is TGTGCCAGCAGTCTCGAGGCCCCCGGAGAGACCCAGTACTTC. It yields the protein CASSLEAPGETQYF.

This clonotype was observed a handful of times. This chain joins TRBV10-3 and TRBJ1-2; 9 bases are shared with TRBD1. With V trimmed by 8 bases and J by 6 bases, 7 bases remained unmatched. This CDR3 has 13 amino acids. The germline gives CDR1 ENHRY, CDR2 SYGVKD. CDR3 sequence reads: CAIGTGSSNGYTF. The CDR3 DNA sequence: TGTGCCATCGGGACAGGGAGCTCCAATGGCTACACCTTC.

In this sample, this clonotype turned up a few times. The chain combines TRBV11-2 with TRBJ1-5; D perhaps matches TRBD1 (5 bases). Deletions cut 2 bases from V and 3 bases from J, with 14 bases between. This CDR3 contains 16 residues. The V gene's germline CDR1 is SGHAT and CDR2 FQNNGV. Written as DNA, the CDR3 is TGTGCCAGCAGCTTAATGGCTGGACAAACCAATCAGCCCCAGCATTTT. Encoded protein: CASSLMAGQTNQPQHF.

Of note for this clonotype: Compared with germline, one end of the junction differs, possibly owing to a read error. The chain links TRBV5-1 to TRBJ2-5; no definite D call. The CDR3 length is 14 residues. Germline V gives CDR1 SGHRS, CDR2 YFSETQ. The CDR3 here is CASSLGQSQDTQYF. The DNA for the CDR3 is TGCGCCAGCAGCTTGGGGCAGTCTCAAGATACCCAGTACTTC.